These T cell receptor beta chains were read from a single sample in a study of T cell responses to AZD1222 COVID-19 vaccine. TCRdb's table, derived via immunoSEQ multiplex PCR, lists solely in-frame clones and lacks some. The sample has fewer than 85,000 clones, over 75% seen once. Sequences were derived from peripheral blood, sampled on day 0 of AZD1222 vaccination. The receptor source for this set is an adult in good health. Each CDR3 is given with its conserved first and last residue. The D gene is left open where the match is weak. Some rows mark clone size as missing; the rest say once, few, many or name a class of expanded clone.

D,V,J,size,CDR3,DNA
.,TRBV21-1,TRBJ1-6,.,CASSNPGPPASSYNSPLHF,TGTGCCAGCAGCAATCCGGGCCCTCCGGCCAGCTCCTATAATTCACCCCTCCACTTT
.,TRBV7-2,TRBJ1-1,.,CASSLAQHTEAFF,TGTGCCAGCAGCTTAGCCCAGCACACTGAAGCTTTCTTT
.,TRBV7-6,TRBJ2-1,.,CASSFRTPTSYNEQFF,TGTGCCAGCAGCTTCCGGACTCCGACCTCCTACAATGAGCAGTTCTTC
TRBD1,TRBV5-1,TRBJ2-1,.,CASSLLGQFIEQFF,TGCGCCAGCAGCTTATTGGGACAGTTCATTGAGCAGTTCTTC
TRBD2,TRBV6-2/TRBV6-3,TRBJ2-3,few,CASSSSMSTSGTWTDTQYF,TGTGCCAGCAGTTCCAGCATGTCGACTAGCGGGACTTGGACAGATACGCAGTATTTT
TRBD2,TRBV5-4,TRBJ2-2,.,CASSRTSGRDTGELFF,TGTGCCAGCAGCCGTACTAGCGGGAGAGACACCGGGGAGCTGTTTTTT
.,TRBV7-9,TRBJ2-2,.,CASVRGGTGELFF,TGTGCCAGCGTCAGGGGAGGGACCGGGGAGCTGTTTTTT
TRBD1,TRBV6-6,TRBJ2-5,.,CASSYPGQQETQYF,TGTGCCAGCAGTTACCCGGGACAGCAAGAGACCCAGTACTTC
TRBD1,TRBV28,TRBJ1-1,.,CASSSLPGQMNTEAFF,TGTGCCAGCAGTTCCCTACCGGGACAGATGAACACTGAAGCTTTCTTT
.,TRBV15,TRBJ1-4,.,CATSRTSNEKLFF,TGTGCCACCAGCAGGACGTCGAATGAAAAACTGTTTTTT
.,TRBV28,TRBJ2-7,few,CASSSPLTGNEQYF,TGTGCCAGCAGTTCCCCTCTCACCGGAAACGAGCAGTACTTC
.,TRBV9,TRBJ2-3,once,CASSVAEGDTQYF,TGTGCCAGCAGCGTAGCCGAGGGAGATACGCAGTATTTT
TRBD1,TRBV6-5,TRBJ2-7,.,CASSPTGRVYEQYF,TGTGCCAGCAGTCCGACAGGGCGGGTATACGAGCAGTACTTC
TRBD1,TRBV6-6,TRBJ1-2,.,CASSLGQVGVRSYGYTF,TGTGCCAGCAGTCTCGGACAGGTGGGGGTTAGAAGCTATGGCTACACCTTC